These 16 T cell receptor beta chains were sequenced from one sample in a study of T cells in Graves' hyperthyroidism and ophthalmopathy. Amplified TCR beta CDR3 regions came from RNA transcripts. When the TCR CDR3 underwent first-round RT-PCR, the HTBI primer set was used. TCRdb reanalysed the multiplex PCR reads using MiXCR and keeps one entry per CDR3 protein. The sample has more than 350,000 distinct CDR3 sequences; approximately 14% are singletons. Material for sequencing was blood. The receptors originated from a woman aged 55-70 years with Graves' ophthalmopathy.

This clonotype was detected ten times or more. The genes are TRBV2 and TRBJ1-2, with TRBD1 as a possible D gene (5 bases). Germline CDR1 and CDR2: SNHLY and FYNNEI. Trimming shortened V by 6 bases and J by 2 bases, and 13 bases separated the two germline ends. The CDR3 sequence is 14 residues long. The CDR3 spells CASRPGLPNYGYTF. CDR3 in DNA: TGTGCCAGCAGACCGGGACTCCCGAACTATGGCTACACCTTC.

On this clonotype: A single base separates this from a much larger clone, so it may be a read error. The chain recombines TRBV28 with TRBJ1-5, with D maybe TRBD1 (5 bases). The CDR3 sequence is 15 residues long. V shed 7 bases and J shed 6 bases, with 19 bases lying between them. The V gene's germline CDR1 is MDHEN and CDR2 SYDVKM. CDR3 residues: CASNNFGTPGQPQHF. The CDR3 nucleotides read TGTGCCAGCAACAACTTTGGGACGCCGGGTCAGCCCCAGCATTTT.

In its sample, this clonotype was seen many times. The chain recombines TRBV7-2 with TRBJ2-7; 11 positions match TRBD2. The CDR3 has 17 amino acids. Per germline, CDR1 SGHTA and CDR2 FQGNSA. The V and J ends lost 1 base and 2 bases, in that order; junction bases with no gene match: 7. The CDR3: CASSLESVLAGAYEQYF. The CDR3 DNA follows: TGTGCCAGCAGCTTAGAATCCGTACTAGCGGGAGCCTACGAGCAGTACTTC.

A word on this clonotype: Since a much larger clone is just one base distant, this may be a read error. The rearrangement joins TRBV28 to TRBJ2-2, with D unclear. The germline CDR1 and CDR2 sequences are MDHEN and SYDVKM. This CDR3 has 16 amino acids. The CDR3 DNA is TGTGCCAGCAGTCCCTCGGGCAGTGCAAACACCCGGGAGCTGTTTTTT. Translation gives CASSPSGSANTRELFF. Full variable domain (outside the CDR3, taken from reference TRBV28 and TRBJ2-2): DVKVTQSSRYLVKRTGEKVFLECVQDMDHENMFWYRQDPGLGLRLIYFSYDVKMKEKGDIPEGYSVSREKKERFSLILESASTNQTSMYLCASSPSGSANTRELFFGEGSRLTVL.

This clonotype was detected many times. The V gene is TRBV20-1, the J gene TRBJ2-3; a possible D gene is TRBD2 (5 bases). This CDR3 is built from 12 residues. Germline-derived CDR1 and CDR2 are DFQATT and SNEGSKA (reference sequence). In DNA, the CDR3 is TGCAGCGCCGCACCGGGGACAGATACGCAGTATTTT. The encoded protein is CSAAPGTDTQYF.

The J gene is TRBJ2-3, the V gene TRBV28, with 9 bases aligning to TRBD2. Trimming at V came to 3 bases and at J to 3 bases, leaving 10 bases not matched to a gene. CDR1 is MDHEN and CDR2 is SYDVKM in the germline V gene. The CDR3 sequence is 17 residues long. This CDR3 reads CASSFGGRASRTDTQYF. The CDR3 coding sequence is TGTGCCAGCAGTTTCGGCGGGAGGGCGAGTAGGACAGATACGCAGTATTTT.

V is TRBV12-3 or TRBV12-4 and J is TRBJ2-7; 10 bases align to TRBD2. Losses at the gene ends were 0 bases for V and 1 base for J; bases not matched to a gene: 9. The CDR3 loop spans 18 amino acids. CDR3 nucleotides: TGTGCCAGCAGTTTAGCGTTTTTCGGGACTAGCGAATCCTACGAGCAGTACTTC. It is translated as CASSLAFFGTSESYEQYF.

There are many counts of this clonotype. The rearrangement uses TRBV20-1 and TRBJ2-3; D might be TRBD2 (6 bases). Trimming cost V 0 bases and J 1 base, with 11 bases left between them. The germline V gene encodes CDR1 DFQATT and CDR2 SNEGSKA (reference sequence). The CDR3 length is 15 residues. Here the CDR3 DNA reads TGCAGTGCTAGAGATTCAGGGACTGGCACAGATACGCAGTATTTT. It codes for CSARDSGTGTDTQYF.

This clonotype was seen repeatedly, ten times or more. The chain employs TRBV28 and TRBJ2-2; D perhaps matches TRBD1 (5 bases). The V and J ends lost 6 bases and 6 bases respectively, with 17 bases between them. The CDR3 consists of 15 residues. The germline CDR1 and CDR2 sequences are MDHEN and SYDVKM. CDR3 DNA: TGTGCCAGCAGCCATGTCCAGGGAAGGGCCGGGGAGCTGTTTTTT. It codes for CASSHVQGRAGELFF.

This clonotype was observed once. The conserved phenylalanine or tryptophan is not found at the CDR3 terminus, so this likely reflects a read error. The chain joins TRBV9 to TRBJ2-7; 12 nucleotides align to TRBD2. V lost 0 bases to trimming and J lost 7 bases; unmatched junction nucleotides: 2. The CDR3 spans 14 residues. Germline CDR1 and CDR2: SGDLS and YYNGEE. CDR3 in amino acids: CASSVGGTSGEQYL. Written as DNA, the CDR3 is TGTGCCAGCAGCGTAGGGGGGACTAGCGGGGAGCAGTACCTC.

V gene TRBV2 combines with J gene TRBJ1-5; TRBD1 might be the D (5 bases). Trimming removed 6 bases from V and 16 bases from J, with 28 bases in between. This CDR3 has 15 amino acids. CDR1 is SNHLY, CDR2 FYNNEI, per germline. Here the CDR3 DNA reads TGTGCCAGCAGCGCCCCGGGGGGTCGGGGGTCCCCTCTCCATTTT. It translates to CASSAPGGRGSPLHF.

This clonotype was picked up many times. The rearrangement links TRBV20-1 to TRBJ2-7, with TRBD1 identical over 7 bases. Germline loops: CDR1 DFQATT, CDR2 SNEGSKA (reference sequence). The CDR3 spans 15 residues. With V trimmed by 3 bases and J by 1 base, 9 bases remained unmatched. The CDR3 coding sequence is TGCAGTGCTAGTGGTGTGGGACAGCCTTCCTACGAGCAGTACTTC. This translates into CSASGVGQPSYEQYF.

Only a few counts were recorded for this clonotype. This chain links TRBV27 with TRBJ2-5, with 10 bases identical to TRBD1. V lost 1 base, J lost 4 bases, and 15 bases stayed unmatched. This CDR3 comprises 19 residues. In germline, CDR1 is MNHEY, CDR2 SMNVEV (reference sequence). The CDR3 loop reads CASSLYVGQGPDRPETQYF. The CDR3 DNA follows: TGTGCCAGCAGTTTATATGTGGGACAGGGGCCCGACCGTCCAGAGACCCAGTACTTC.

With respect to this clonotype: One junction end disagrees with the germline gene, perhaps due to a read error. This chain uses TRBV19 with TRBJ2-2, with D perhaps TRBD2 (6 bases). The length of the CDR3 is 14 residues. Germline V gene lookup returns CDR1 LNHDA and CDR2 SQIVND (reference sequence). The DNA for the CDR3 is TGTACCAGTGTACGGGAGCCAAACACCGGGGAGCTGTTTTTT. It yields the protein CTSVREPNTGELFF. Using reference TRBV19 and TRBJ2-2 for the parts outside the CDR3, the full variable domain is DGGITQSPKYLFRKEGQNVTLSCEQNLNHDAMYWYRQDPGQGLRLIYYSQIVNDFQKGDIAEGYSVSREKKESFPLTVTSAQKNPTAFYLCTSVREPNTGELFFGEGSRLTVL.

This clonotype was recorded many times. The chain uses TRBV2 and TRBJ2-1, with 13 bases aligning to TRBD2. Germline trimming cut 6 bases from V and 9 bases from J; bases unmatched to any gene: 8. The CDR3 covers 15 residues. CDR1 SNHLY and CDR2 FYNNEI come from the germline V gene. CDR3 region: CASRSGTSGMGEQFF. The CDR3 DNA reads TGTGCCAGCAGATCCGGGACTAGCGGGATGGGTGAGCAGTTCTTC.

This clonotype appeared many times. This chain joins TRBV7-2 and TRBJ2-7, with TRBD1 matching 8 bases. This CDR3 has 14 amino acids. Germline V gene lookup returns CDR1 SGHTA and CDR2 FQGNSA. Germline trimming cut 3 bases from V and 1 base from J; bases unmatched to any gene: 2. CDR3 in amino acids: CASSFRQGSYEQYF. The CDR3 DNA reads as TGTGCCAGCAGCTTCCGACAGGGGTCCTACGAGCAGTACTTC. The complete variable domain, with remaining parts taken from reference TRBV7-2 and TRBJ2-7, reads GAGVSQSPSNKVTEKGKDVELRCDPISGHTALYWYRQSLGQGLEFLIYFQGNSAPDKSGLPSDRFSAERTGGSVSTLTIQRTQQEDSAVYLCASSFRQGSYEQYFGPGTRLTVT.